The clone carrying this T cell receptor (beta chain) was observed many times. Its specificity is unknown. This sample stems from a study of early T cells in non-severe SARS-CoV-2 infection. Study context: Unpaired chains resulted from sequencing bulk RNA of unsorted whole blood.

The V end lost 0 bases, the J end lost 0 bases, and 10 bases lay between the germline ends. CDR1 is SGHNT and CDR2 is YYREEE in the germline V gene (reference sequence). This CDR3 spans 16 amino acids. Researchers attached unique molecular identifiers to individual cDNA molecules. Each CDR3 protein is one row after TCRdb ran MiXCR on the 5' RACE reads. The table records tens of thousands of distinct CDR3 sequences, 6.2% of them present only once. Study-wide results and limits: Missing private and CD4 specificities, VDJdb matching favored anti-spike CD8 responses.

The gene calls are TRBV5-4 and TRBJ1-5; unclear D gene. The input for sequencing was whole blood, taken at baseline. The sequence was collected from an adult who was a healthcare worker with PCR-confirmed SARS-CoV-2 infection or an uninfected control (not recorded which). CDR3 DNA: TGTGCCAGCAGCTTGGGGCCGGGGAATAGCAATCAGCCCCAGCATTTT. Amino acid sequence: CASSLGPGNSNQPQHF.